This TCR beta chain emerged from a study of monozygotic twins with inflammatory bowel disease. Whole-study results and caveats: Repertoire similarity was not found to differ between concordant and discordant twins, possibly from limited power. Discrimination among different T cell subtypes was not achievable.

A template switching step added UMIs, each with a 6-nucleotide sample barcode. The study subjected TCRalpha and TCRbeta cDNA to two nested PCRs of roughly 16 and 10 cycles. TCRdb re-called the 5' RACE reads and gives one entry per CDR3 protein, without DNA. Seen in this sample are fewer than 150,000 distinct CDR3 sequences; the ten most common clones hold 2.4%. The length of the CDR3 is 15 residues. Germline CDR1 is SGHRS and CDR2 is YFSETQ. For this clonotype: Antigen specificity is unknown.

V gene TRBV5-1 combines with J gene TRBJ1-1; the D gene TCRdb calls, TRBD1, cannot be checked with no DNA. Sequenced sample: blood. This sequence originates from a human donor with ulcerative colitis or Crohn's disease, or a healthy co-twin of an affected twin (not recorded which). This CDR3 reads CASSEQGGYDTEAFF.